This TCR beta chain was sequenced in a study of blood T cells in healthy people across ages (dated by TCRdb to about 2015). Study-wide context: In model experiments, template switching captured roughly one uniquely barcoded TCR beta cDNA molecule for every two T cells. To track age-related changes in TCR beta repertoire diversity, the study relied on deep sequencing normalized with unique cDNA molecular identifiers. Four age groups were formed from the donors: young (average 16 years), middle-aged (around 41), aged (62) and long-lived (about 80). To avoid experimental bias, donors of different ages were spread randomly across the sequencing lanes. The study analyzed two additional independent replicas of 1 million unique cDNA reads from the same blood draw for two donors, one aged 18 to 29 and one aged 80 or older. The investigation overall reported the following: Estimates of total diversity based on one million sequenced T cells were regarded as lower bounds and as underestimates. Compared with the aged group, more naive CD4+ T cells, fewer expanded clones and increased TCR diversity were shown by the long-lived group, suggesting age selection. The CMV infection status of donors was not known, potentially confounding age-related changes in expanded clonotypes. Bulk unsorted PBMC profiling prevented conclusive comparison of naive and antigen-experienced compartments. A strong correlation was found between observed TCR beta diversity and the percentage of naive T cells measured by flow cytometry. As age increased, observed TCR beta diversity per million T cells dropped in a roughly linear way, and a significant reduction was already evident by age about 40.

This clonotype has just a few counts. Its binding antigen is unknown. Base qualities are not at hand, and no much larger clone is one base apart. Receptors were amplified or captured by 5' RACE. The second PCR ran for about 7 to 11 cycles and used a J-beta primer mix along with a sample-barcoded 5' primer. A unique molecular identifier was introduced onto each TCR beta cDNA molecule by a template-switch 5' adaptor carrying 12 random nucleotides. Each sample yielded at least 3 million CDR3-containing paired-end reads. All of the RNA was converted into first-strand cDNA using the Mint cDNA synthesis kit, with a TRBC-specific oligonucleotide serving as the primer. After uracil-DNA glycosylase treatment, a first 18-cycle PCR used universal primers M1SS and BC2_uni_R on all cDNA. Under the source paper's analysis protocol: Each sample was normalized by randomly selecting 1 million high-quality reads, each carrying a distinct molecular identifier. Instead of being binned into consensus sequences, reads that shared molecular identifiers were thrown out. MiTCR, set to a Q25 quality threshold and the strictest error-elimination algorithm, was used for CDR3 identification, clonotype clustering and error correction. A nonparametric unseen species model using Euler transformation provided a lower-bound estimate of total TCR beta diversity. TCRdb reanalyzed the raw reads on its own, using fastp at Q25 for trimming and MiXCR for clone calling, and kept in-frame beta chains. Every entry covers one CDR3 protein and lists the most common genes and DNA from its rows. TCRdb, not the authors, supplied the V and J calls. The sample contains roughly 1.9 million distinct CDR3 sequences, roughly two fifths of them found a single time. The ten top clones hold 23% of the sample.

Trimming removed 7 bases from V and 4 bases from J, leaving 14 bases between the germline ends. Looking up the germline V gene yields CDR1 SQVTM and CDR2 ANQGSEA. Its CDR3 holds 12 amino acids, cysteine through phenylalanine. Only the CDR3 region is kept as DNA, spanning 36 bases read in frame from base 1. The donors were roughly 38 Caucasian individuals from Russia, aged roughly 6 to 90 years, who were systemically healthy. Around 10 milliliters of peripheral blood were drawn from each donor into EDTA-treated Vacutainer tubes. Ficoll-Paque density-gradient centrifugation was used to isolate PBMCs, with at least 6.5 million per sample. Total RNA was extracted from PBMCs with Trizol reagent, with at least 5.5 micrograms obtained per sample. Naive CD45RAhigh/CD27high T cell percentages were measured by flow cytometry on a PBMC aliquot from every donor.

Source material: blood. The TCR sequence derives from a human donor in good health. In this chain, TRBV29-1 is recombined with TRBJ2-7; the D gene cannot be resolved reliably. The CDR3: CSATQEAYEQYF. The DNA sequence follows: TGCAGCGCTACGCAAGAAGCTTACGAGCAGTACTTC.